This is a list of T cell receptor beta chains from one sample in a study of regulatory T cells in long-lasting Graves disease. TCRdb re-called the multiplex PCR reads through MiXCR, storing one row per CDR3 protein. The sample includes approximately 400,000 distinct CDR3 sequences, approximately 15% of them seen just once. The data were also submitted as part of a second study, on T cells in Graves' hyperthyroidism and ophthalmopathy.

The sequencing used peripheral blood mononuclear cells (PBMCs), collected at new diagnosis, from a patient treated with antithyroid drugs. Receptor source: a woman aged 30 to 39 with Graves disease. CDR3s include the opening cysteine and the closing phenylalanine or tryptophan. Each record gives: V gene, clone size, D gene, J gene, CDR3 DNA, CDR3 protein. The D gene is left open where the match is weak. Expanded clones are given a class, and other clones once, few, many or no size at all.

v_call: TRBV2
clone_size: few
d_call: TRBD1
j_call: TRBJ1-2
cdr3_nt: TGTGCCAGCAGCGCCGGGAACAGGGGGGACTATGACTACACCTTC
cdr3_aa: CASSAGNRGDYDYTF

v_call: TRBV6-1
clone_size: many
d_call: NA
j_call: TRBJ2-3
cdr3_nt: TGTGCCAGCAGAGACAGACCATCCACAGATACGCAGTATTTT
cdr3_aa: CASRDRPSTDTQYF

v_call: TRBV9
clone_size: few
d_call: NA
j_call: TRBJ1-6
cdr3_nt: TGTGCCAGCAGCGTACAAGGGGCTAATTCACCCCTCCACTTT
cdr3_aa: CASSVQGANSPLHF

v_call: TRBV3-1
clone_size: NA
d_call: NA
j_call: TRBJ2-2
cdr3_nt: TGTGCCAGCAGCCAAGAATACACCGGGGAGCTGTTTTTT
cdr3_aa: CASSQEYTGELFF

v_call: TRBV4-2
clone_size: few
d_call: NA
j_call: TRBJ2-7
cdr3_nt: TGTGCCAGCAGCCAAGGTGGGCTCGATCCCGGCTACGAGCAGTACTTC
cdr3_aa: CASSQGGLDPGYEQYF

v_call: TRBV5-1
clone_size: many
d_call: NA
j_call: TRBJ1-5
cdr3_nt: TGCGCCAGCTCGGGAGAGGGTCAGGGGCCCCAGCATTTT
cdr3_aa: CASSGEGQGPQHF

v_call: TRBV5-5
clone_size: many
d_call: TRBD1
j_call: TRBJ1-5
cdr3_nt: TGTGCCAGCAGCCCGGGGGGTTTGGACAGGGACTTTCAGCCCCAGCATTTT
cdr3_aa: CASSPGGLDRDFQPQHF

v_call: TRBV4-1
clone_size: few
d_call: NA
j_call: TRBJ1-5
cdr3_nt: TGCGCCAGCAGCCAAGGGGGGTTCGGAAGCAATCAGCCCCAGCATTTT
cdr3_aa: CASSQGGFGSNQPQHF

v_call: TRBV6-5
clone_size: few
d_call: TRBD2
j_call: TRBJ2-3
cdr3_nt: TGTGCCAGCAGTTACTCGCAGACTAGCCCCACAGATACGCAGTATTTT
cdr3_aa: CASSYSQTSPTDTQYF

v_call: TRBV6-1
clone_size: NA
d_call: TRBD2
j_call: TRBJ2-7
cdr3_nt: TGTGCCATCCAGACTAGCGGGAGTAAGTCCTACGAGCAGTACTTC
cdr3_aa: CAIQTSGSKSYEQYF

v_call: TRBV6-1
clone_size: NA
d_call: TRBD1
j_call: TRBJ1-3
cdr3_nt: TGTGCCAGCAGCCCGGACAGGATCTCTGGAAACACCATATATTTT
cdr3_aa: CASSPDRISGNTIYF

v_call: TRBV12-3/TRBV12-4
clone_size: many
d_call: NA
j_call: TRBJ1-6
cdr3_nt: TGTGCCAGCACCAAGACAGCGACCGATTCACCCCTCCACTTT
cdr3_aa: CASTKTATDSPLHF

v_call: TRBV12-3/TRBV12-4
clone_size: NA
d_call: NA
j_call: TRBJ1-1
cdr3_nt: TGTGCCAGCAGTTCGGGAGGGAGAGCTTTCTTT
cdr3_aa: CASSSGGRAFF

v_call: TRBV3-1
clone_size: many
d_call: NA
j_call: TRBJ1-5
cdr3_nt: TGTGCCAGCAGCCAAGATAACCCCCGGCAGGCTAGCAATCAGCCCCAGCATTTT
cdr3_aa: CASSQDNPRQASNQPQHF